These 17 T cell receptor beta chains came from one sample sequenced in a study of blood T cell repertoires in COVID-19. TCRdb keeps only in-frame clones here, not all; method: immunoSEQ multiplex PCR. The sample has 60,000 to 85,000 clones; 65% to 90% are singletons. Sample: peripheral blood. The origin of the receptors is a human donor in a cohort sampled during active COVID-19.

This clone turned up a few times. The rearrangement joins TRBV4-2 to TRBJ2-7; perhaps TRBD1 as D (6 bases). Trimming stripped 8 bases from V and 4 bases from J, with 18 bases between. Germline-derived CDR1 and CDR2 are LGHNA and YNFKEQ. CDR3 length equals 14 residues. The DNA of the CDR3 is TGTGCCAGCTCCCGGACAGTTAGAGAATACGAGCAGTACTTC. This encodes CASSRTVREYEQYF.

This clone was recorded only once. The chain joins TRBV5-1 to TRBJ1-6, with a tentative D call TRBD1 (5 bases). V shed 2 bases and J shed 10 bases, with 22 bases lying between them. This CDR3 region has 17 residues. The V gene's germline CDR1 is SGHRS and CDR2 YFSETQ. As DNA, the CDR3 is TGCGCCAGCAGCTTAGGAGACGGAACCGGGGGAGGATCACCCCTCCACTTT. It is translated as CASSLGDGTGGGSPLHF.

This chain connects TRBV7-2 to TRBJ1-2; 9 bases match TRBD1. The CDR3 spans 17 residues. V lost 2 bases to trimming and J lost 4 bases; unmatched junction nucleotides: 11. Germline V lookup: CDR1 SGHTA, CDR2 FQGNSA. The CDR3 DNA is TGTGCCAGCAGCTTAACAGCGACAGGGGGTTTCGGCTATGGCTACACCTTC. Translating gives CASSLTATGGFGYGYTF.

This clone was found a few times. This chain connects TRBV11-2 to TRBJ2-1; TRBD1 is a possible D gene (6 bases). CDR1 is SGHAT, CDR2 FQNNGV, per germline. Trimming cost V 5 bases and J 3 bases, with 17 bases left between them. This CDR3 has 16 residues. The chain's CDR3 is CASSPIRGKDYNEQFF. DNA for the CDR3: TGTGCCAGCAGCCCTATCAGGGGCAAGGACTACAATGAGCAGTTCTTC.

This clone has just one count. The J gene is TRBJ1-1, the V gene TRBV27, with D maybe TRBD1 (5 bases). V was cut by 3 bases and J by 7 bases, with 9 bases left in between. Germline CDR1 MNHEY, CDR2 SMNVEV (reference sequence). The CDR3 spans 12 residues. The CDR3 spells CASSLRGSEAFF. CDR3 nucleotide sequence: TGTGCCAGCAGTTTGCGGGGCAGTGAAGCTTTCTTT.

The chain couples TRBV7-6 to TRBJ1-1; no clear D gene. Germline lookup yields CDR1 SGHVS and CDR2 FNYEAQ. V was clipped by 6 bases and J by 2 bases, with 25 bases between them. The length of the CDR3 is 18 residues. This CDR3 is CASSRGGPGQWKNTEAFF. The CDR3 coding sequence is TGTGCCAGCAGTCGCGGAGGACCGGGTCAGTGGAAAAACACTGAAGCTTTCTTT.

The rearrangement uses TRBV27 and TRBJ2-5, with D perhaps matching TRBD1 (6 bases). V lost 5 bases and J lost 0, with 10 bases in between. The CDR3 runs to 14 residues. Germline assignment: CDR1 MNHEY and CDR2 SMNVEV (reference sequence). The CDR3 reads CASSRQENQETQYF. In DNA, the CDR3 is TGTGCCAGCAGTCGACAGGAGAACCAAGAGACCCAGTACTTC.

The chain recombines TRBV7-9 with TRBJ2-7; D ambiguous. V was clipped by 2 bases and J by 2 bases, with 13 bases between them. Germline loops: CDR1 SEHNR, CDR2 FQNEAQ (reference sequence). CDR3 length: 15 residues. In nucleotides, the CDR3 is TGTGCCAGCAGCTTAAGGTTAGGAGACGCCTACGAGCAGTACTTC. This translates into CASSLRLGDAYEQYF.

J is TRBJ2-7 and V is TRBV4-2; 8 nucleotides align to TRBD2. This CDR3 is built from 17 residues. The germline V gene has CDR1 LGHNA and CDR2 YNFKEQ. The J segment lost 0 bases and the V segment lost 0 bases, leaving 7 bases of the junction unmatched. In DNA form, the CDR3 reads TGTGCCAGCAGCCAAGAGGCTGCTAGCGGGCCCTCCTACGAGCAGTACTTC. Translated: CASSQEAASGPSYEQYF.

The DNA of the CDR3 is TGCGCCAGCAGCTCCCAGGGGGCTTCCTACAATGAGCAGTTCTTC. Protein product: CASSSQGASYNEQFF. The chain has TRBV5-1 and TRBJ2-1; TRBD1 matches 8 bases. Germline CDR1 reads SGHRS; CDR2 reads YFSETQ. The V and J ends lost 3 bases and 1 base, in that order; junction bases with no gene match: 3. This CDR3 spans 15 amino acids.

This clone was recorded many times. The chain couples TRBV15 to TRBJ1-2, with 9 nucleotides matching TRBD1. J was trimmed by 4 bases and V by 0 bases; bases with no gene match: 6. The germline V gene encodes CDR1 LNHNV and CDR2 YYDKDF (reference sequence). The CDR3 runs 16 residues. The CDR3 spells CATSREWGDRVYGYTF. The CDR3 DNA follows: TGTGCCACCAGCAGAGAATGGGGGGACAGGGTCTATGGCTACACCTTC.

The count of this clone is one. The chain couples TRBV12-3 or TRBV12-4 to TRBJ1-2; the match to TRBD1 covers 7 bases. V dropped 6 bases and J dropped 3; count of bases not matched to a gene: 4. The CDR3 length is 13 residues. In DNA, the CDR3 is TGTGCCAGCAGCCTTACAGGGGACTATGGCTACACCTTC. This translates into CASSLTGDYGYTF.

The chain uses TRBV10-3 and TRBJ1-5; D perhaps matches TRBD1 (6 bases). The CDR3 length is 19 residues. Trimming removed 10 bases at V and 1 base at J, with 29 bases between. From germline, CDR1 is ENHRY and CDR2 SYGVKD. The CDR3 reads CATLTGTTLGSGSNQPQHF. CDR3 sequence (DNA): TGTGCCACGCTGACCGGGACAACATTAGGCTCGGGAAGCAATCAGCCCCAGCATTTT.

This chain uses TRBV10-3 with TRBJ1-2; D is perhaps TRBD1 (5 bases). Germline values: CDR1 ENHRY, CDR2 SYGVKD. The CDR3 length is 15 residues. Trimming shortened V by 3 bases and J by 3 bases, and 14 bases separated the two germline ends. The CDR3 protein is CAISEREGRHYGYTF. The CDR3 region has the DNA TGTGCCATCAGTGAAAGGGAGGGACGGCACTATGGCTACACCTTC.

This clone appeared a single time. The V gene is TRBV27, the J gene TRBJ1-1, with TRBD1 identical over 7 bases. The CDR3 is 12 amino acids. CDR1 and CDR2 (germline): MNHEY, SMNVEV (reference sequence). Trimming cost V 2 bases and J 10 bases; bases outside gene matches: 4. CDR3 sequence reads: CASSLRTGVAFF. CDR3 bases: TGTGCCAGCAGTTTACGAACAGGGGTAGCTTTCTTT.

The chain carries TRBV5-5 and TRBJ2-6; TRBD1 might be the D (6 bases). Germline V gene sequence: CDR1 SGHKS, CDR2 YYEKEE (reference sequence). The CDR3 runs 18 residues. V was shortened by 0 bases and J by 0 bases, with 13 bases between the two germline ends. The CDR3: CASSLARQANSGANVLTF. The CDR3 DNA sequence: TGTGCCAGCAGCTTGGCCCGACAGGCGAACTCTGGGGCCAACGTCCTGACTTTC.

V is TRBV28 and J is TRBJ1-2; perhaps TRBD1 as D (6 bases). The V end was cut by 6 bases, the J end by 7 bases, with 21 bases between. The germline V gene encodes CDR1 MDHEN and CDR2 SYDVKM. The CDR3 contains 15 residues. The CDR3 spells CASRSEELGAGGYTF. In DNA, the CDR3 is TGTGCCAGCAGATCAGAAGAGCTGGGGGCCGGTGGCTACACCTTC.